Presented here are 11 T cell receptor beta chains from one specimen sequenced in a study of T cell responses to AZD1222 COVID-19 vaccine. Measured with immunoSEQ multiplex PCR; TCRdb has only the in-frame clones, and not every one. The top ten clones hold around 10% of a sample with approximately 65,000 clones, about four fifths of them seen once. The sample here was peripheral blood, taken on day 0 of AZD1222 vaccination. The receptors shown here come from an adult in good health.

The chain employs TRBV5-1 and TRBJ2-3; TRBD2 matches 11 bases. J was trimmed by 2 bases and V by 4 bases; bases with no gene match: 9. Germline CDR1 reads SGHRS; CDR2 reads YFSETQ. There are 17 residues in the CDR3. CDR3 nucleotides: TGCGCCAGCAGCACCAAGACTAGCGGGGCCTCCACAGATACGCAGTATTTT. It codes for CASSTKTSGASTDTQYF. The whole variable domain, filled in from reference TRBV5-1 and TRBJ2-3, reads KAGVTQTPRYLIKTRGQQVTLSCSPISGHRSVSWYQQTPGQGLQFLFEYFSETQRNKGNFPGRFSGRQFSNSRSEMNVSTLELGDSALYLCASSTKTSGASTDTQYFGPGTRLTVL.

V gene TRBV20-1 combines with J gene TRBJ2-1, with a tentative D call TRBD2 (7 bases). Germline V gene lookup returns CDR1 DFQATT and CDR2 SNEGSKA (reference sequence). Trimming cost V 3 bases and J 5 bases, with 14 bases left between them. The CDR3 covers 14 residues. CDR3 nucleotides: TGCAGTGCTAGTAGGGGGGGCCCGGACAATGAGCAGTTCTTC. It is translated as CSASRGGPDNEQFF.

This chain links TRBV7-9 with TRBJ2-1; tentative D call: TRBD1 (6 bases). CDR3 length equals 14 residues. Germline CDR1 and CDR2: SEHNR and FQNEAQ (reference sequence). V gave up 2 bases and J gave up 4 bases, with 9 bases separating them. CDR3 sequence reads: CASSLSRGYNEQFF. The CDR3 DNA is TGTGCCAGCAGCTTATCCAGGGGTTACAATGAGCAGTTCTTC.

The chain combines TRBV12-3 or TRBV12-4 with TRBJ1-1; D is ambiguous. The ends were cut back, 3 bases at V and 1 base at J, with 6 bases in the middle. The CDR3 contains 13 residues. As DNA, the CDR3 is TGTGCCAGCAGTTTTCTGGAGAACACTGAAGCTTTCTTT. Encoded protein: CASSFLENTEAFF.

The rearrangement joins TRBV6-5 to TRBJ1-2; no definite D call. Looked up from germline, CDR1 is MNHEY and CDR2 is SVGAGI. This CDR3 region has 12 residues. Between the trimmed V and J ends, which lost 9 bases and 3 bases, there was a span of 11 bases. CDR3 nucleotides: TGTGCCAGTGGTTACGGCGACTATGGCTACACCTTC. It translates to CASGYGDYGYTF.

The rearrangement uses TRBV11-3 and TRBJ2-5; 9 bases align to TRBD1. V shed 5 bases and J 5 bases; nucleotides not matched to a gene: 6. There are 14 residues in the CDR3. Germline values: CDR1 SGHNT, CDR2 YENEEA. The CDR3 DNA reads TGTGCCAGCAGCCCGGGGACAGGGACGGAGACCCAGTACTTC. This encodes CASSPGTGTETQYF.

This chain uses TRBV27 with TRBJ1-5, with D unclear. The CDR3 is 13 residues long. From germline, CDR1 is MNHEY and CDR2 SMNVEV (reference sequence). Trimming removed 3 bases from V and 0 bases from J, with 3 bases in between. The CDR3 is CASSFNSNQPQHF. The CDR3 nucleotides are TGTGCCAGCAGTTTTAATAGCAATCAGCCCCAGCATTTT.

In this sample, this clone turned up a few times. V gene TRBV30 combines with J gene TRBJ1-6; no reliable D call. Germline V gene data show CDR1 as GTSNPN and CDR2 as SVGIG (reference sequence). This CDR3 is built from 12 residues. The germline V and J ends were trimmed by 4 bases and 7 bases, with 8 bases remaining between them. For the CDR3, the DNA is TGTGCCTGGAATGACGGAAATTCACCCCTCCACTTT. It translates to CAWNDGNSPLHF.

The rearrangement joins TRBV7-2 to TRBJ2-1, with 9 nucleotides matching TRBD2. The V gene's germline CDR1 is SGHTA and CDR2 FQGNSA. V shed 0 bases and J 1 base; nucleotides not matched to a gene: 10. The CDR3 is 19 amino acids. CDR3 protein: CASSLALGTSPRSYNEQFF. The DNA for the CDR3 is TGTGCCAGCAGCTTAGCTTTGGGGACTAGCCCGCGGTCCTACAATGAGCAGTTCTTC.

This chain joins TRBV19 and TRBJ2-1; TRBD2 matches 8 bases. The CDR3 extends over 17 amino acids. Trimming at V came to 5 bases and at J to 7 bases, leaving 16 bases not matched to a gene. CDR1 and CDR2 from the germline V gene are LNHDA and SQIVND (reference sequence). CDR3: CASSQGGGSGVLNEQFF. CDR3 bases: TGTGCCAGTAGTCAAGGTGGTGGTAGCGGGGTTCTTAATGAGCAGTTCTTC.

The rearrangement joins TRBV9 to TRBJ2-5; 9 nucleotides align to TRBD2. The length of the CDR3 is 17 residues. The germline gives CDR1 SGDLS, CDR2 YYNGEE. V dropped 0 bases and J dropped 2; count of bases not matched to a gene: 8. This chain's CDR3 is CASSVAAAAGGQETQYF. The CDR3 DNA follows: TGTGCCAGCAGCGTAGCTGCGGCAGCGGGGGGACAAGAGACCCAGTACTTC.